The 24 T cell receptor beta chains presented below share a single source sample, sequenced in a study of blood T cells in healthy people across ages. The authors ran a second PCR of about 6 to 11 cycles using a sample-barcoded 5' primer and a J-beta primer mix. In TCRdb, the 5' RACE reads were re-called with MiXCR into one record per CDR3 protein. The sample records about 930,000 distinct CDR3 sequences, roughly 29% being singletons. The same sample was also used in a study of T cells of mothers and their children.

The sample comprised blood. The receptor set was obtained from a woman between 40 and 50 years old in good health.

This clonotype occurred many times. V usage is TRBV29-1 and J usage is TRBJ2-3; D unresolved. This CDR3 region has 15 residues. The germline CDR1 and CDR2 sequences are SQVTM and ANQGSEA. V shed 4 bases and J shed 5 bases, with 19 bases lying between them. The CDR3 spells CSVVVGVRLRDTQYF. The CDR3 bases are TGCAGCGTTGTGGTGGGCGTGAGATTAAGAGATACGCAGTATTTT.

This clonotype has just one count. The rearrangement joins TRBV7-9 to TRBJ2-5, with D uncertain. The V and J ends lost 1 base and 3 bases respectively, with 6 bases between them. CDR1 is SEHNR and CDR2 is FQNEAQ in the germline V gene (reference sequence). This CDR3 contains 13 residues. CDR3 DNA: TGTGCCAGCAGCTTAGGGCCAGAAGAGACCCAGTACTTC. As protein: CASSLGPEETQYF.

This clonotype appeared a few times. This chain uses TRBV12-3 or TRBV12-4 with TRBJ2-1; TRBD1 agrees at 9 bases. The CDR3 loop spans 17 amino acids. V was pared by 6 bases and J by 0 bases, with 9 bases of the junction left unmatched. CDR3: CASRPTTGGNSYNEQFF. In DNA form, the CDR3 reads TGTGCCAGCAGGCCGACCACAGGGGGCAACTCCTACAATGAGCAGTTCTTC.

The chain combines TRBV12-3 or TRBV12-4 with TRBJ2-1; the match to TRBD2 covers 12 bases. The CDR3 is 14 amino acids. V trimming: 4 bases; J trimming: 15 bases; junction bases outside the gene matches: 10. The CDR3 is CASSSPLAGGPSFF. As DNA, the CDR3 is TGTGCCAGCAGTTCCCCACTAGCGGGGGGCCCCTCGTTCTTC.

CDR3 protein: CAISDPPRGRETQYF. Written as DNA, the CDR3 is TGTGCCATCAGTGATCCTCCCAGGGGGCGGGAGACCCAGTACTTC. V and J are TRBV10-3 and TRBJ2-5, with 8 bases matching TRBD1. Germline-derived CDR1 and CDR2 are ENHRY and SYGVKD. The ends lost 3 bases at V and 5 bases at J; junction bases unmatched: 8. The CDR3 covers 15 residues.

There are many counts of this clonotype. This chain joins TRBV2 and TRBJ2-7; 7 nucleotides agree with TRBD2. CDR1 SNHLY and CDR2 FYNNEI come from the germline V gene. V shed 4 bases, J shed 3 bases, and the junction held 6 bases outside the gene matches. CDR3 length: 14 amino acids. The CDR3 here is CASSVWASGYEQYF. CDR3 in DNA: TGTGCCAGCAGTGTTTGGGCTAGCGGCTACGAGCAGTACTTC. The full variable domain, rest sourced from reference TRBV2 and TRBJ2-7, is EPEVTQTPSHQVTQMGQEVILRCVPISNHLYFYWYRQILGQKVEFLVSFYNNEISEKSEIFDDQFSVERPDGSNFTLKIRSTKLEDSAMYFCASSVWASGYEQYFGPGTRLTVT.

About this clonotype: Being one base from a much bigger clone, this may be a read error. J is TRBJ2-1 and V is TRBV7-7; TRBD2 matches 9 bases. Germline V CDR1 and CDR2: SSHAT, FNYEAQ (reference sequence). CDR3 size: 15 residues. CDR3 loop: CASSLGLATPNEQFF. The CDR3 DNA reads as TGTGCTAGCAGCCTCGGACTAGCGACTCCCAATGAGCAGTTCTTC.

There are a few counts of this clonotype. The chain joins TRBV6-5 to TRBJ2-3; the D gene is possibly TRBD2 (6 bases). Trimming shortened V by 2 bases and J by 0 bases, and 12 bases separated the two germline ends. The germline CDR1 and CDR2 sequences are MNHEY and SVGAGI. The CDR3 covers 16 residues. CDR3 nucleotides: TGTGCCAGCAGTTACGAGGCAGGGACTAGCACAGATACGCAGTATTTT. This encodes CASSYEAGTSTDTQYF.

The rearrangement links TRBV29-1 to TRBJ2-1; TRBD2 matches at 10 bases. CDR3 length equals 16 residues. Germline CDR1 is SQVTM and CDR2 is ANQGSEA. V shed 6 bases, J shed 7 bases, and the junction held 15 bases outside the gene matches. The CDR3 region is CSVCPTSGVRWNEQFF. The CDR3 nucleotides are TGCAGCGTCTGTCCTACTAGCGGGGTCAGATGGAATGAGCAGTTCTTC.

This clonotype was seen at least ten times. This sequence joins TRBV2 and TRBJ2-3, with 8 bases that match TRBD2. The junction had 3 bases not matched to a gene; V was cut back by 4 bases and J by 0 bases. The germline gives CDR1 SNHLY, CDR2 FYNNEI. This CDR3 comprises 15 residues. CDR3 amino acids: CASSVPSGSTDTQYF. CDR3 sequence (DNA): TGTGCCAGCAGTGTACCTAGCGGGAGCACAGATACGCAGTATTTT.

In this sample, this clonotype turned up many times. This chain joins TRBV6-5 and TRBJ1-2, with D possibly matching TRBD1 (6 bases). Trimming removed 8 bases at V and 5 bases at J, with 21 bases between. The CDR3 runs 15 residues. The germline V gene has CDR1 MNHEY and CDR2 SVGAGI. As DNA, the CDR3 is TGTGCCAGCGGGGGCCCGGGACGTGGAGGTTATGGCTACACCTTC. The encoded protein is CASGGPGRGGYGYTF.

The J gene is TRBJ1-5, the V gene TRBV27; TRBD1 agrees at 7 bases. The CDR3 totals 13 residues. J lost 11 bases, V lost 2 bases, and 6 bases had no gene match. Germline lookup yields CDR1 MNHEY and CDR2 SMNVEV (reference sequence). CDR3 residues: CASSLGQAGAQHF. The CDR3 nucleotides read TGTGCCAGCAGTTTAGGACAGGCGGGGGCCCAGCATTTT.

This clonotype came up many times. The chain is built from TRBV20-1 and TRBJ1-6; TRBD1 matches at 7 bases. The J segment lost 6 bases and the V segment lost 5 bases, leaving 10 bases of the junction unmatched. The CDR3 is 15 residues long. Germline-derived CDR1 and CDR2 are DFQATT and SNEGSKA (reference sequence). Here the CDR3 reads CSAPDRPSPNSPLHF. DNA of the CDR3: TGCAGTGCTCCGGACAGGCCGAGCCCTAATTCACCCCTCCACTTT.

In regard to this clonotype: This is likely an artifact of a read error, given a far larger clone one base away. Without the conserved terminal phenylalanine or tryptophan, this CDR3 likely stems from a read error. The CDR3 nucleotides are TGTGCCAGCAGCTTAGGAGACCAAGAGACCCAGTACGTC. It yields the protein CASSLGDQETQYV. V gene TRBV5-6 combines with J gene TRBJ2-5; D unresolved. The CDR3 totals 13 residues. The V end lost 2 bases, the J end lost 0 bases, and 5 bases lay between the germline ends. Germline values: CDR1 SGHDT, CDR2 YYEEEE.

The chain links TRBV7-2 to TRBJ1-1, with D tentatively TRBD1 (6 bases). The CDR3 covers 14 residues. Germline-derived CDR1 and CDR2 are SGHTA and FQGNSA. With 7 bases removed from V and 4 bases from J, the gap between germline ends came to 16 bases. For the CDR3, the DNA is TGTGCCAGCAACAAACAGGGACTACGCACTGAAGCTTTCTTT. Its protein is CASNKQGLRTEAFF.

Turning to this clonotype: This clone may be a read error of a much larger clone one base away. The chain uses TRBV10-3 and TRBJ1-2, with a possible D match to TRBD1 (5 bases). With 6 bases removed from V and 8 bases from J, the gap between germline ends came to 22 bases. The CDR3 has 15 amino acids. Looked up from germline, CDR1 is ENHRY and CDR2 is SYGVKD. CDR3 bases: TGTGCCATCAGCGGGCTAAACAAGGGGCGCGAGGGCTACACCTTC. Its translation is CAISGLNKGREGYTF.

The genes are TRBV5-1 and TRBJ2-1; TRBD2 matches at 16 bases. The junction had 4 bases not matched to a gene; V was cut back by 1 base and J by 0 bases. The CDR3 contains 19 residues. Germline loops: CDR1 SGHRS, CDR2 YFSETQ. The CDR3 DNA reads as TGCGCCAGCAGCTTGTTGGGACTAGCGGGGGGGAGCTCCTACAATGAGCAGTTCTTC. Its translation: CASSLLGLAGGSSYNEQFF.

The sample holds many counts of this clonotype. The chain joins TRBV20-1 to TRBJ2-1, with D perhaps TRBD2 (5 bases). Germline CDR1 and CDR2: DFQATT and SNEGSKA (reference sequence). The CDR3 has 13 residues. V was clipped by 4 bases and J by 4 bases, with 11 bases between them. DNA for the CDR3: TGCAGTGCTAACGACGGGATTTACAATGAGCAGTTCTTC. It specifies CSANDGIYNEQFF.

The chain employs TRBV28 and TRBJ1-3; D possibly corresponds to TRBD1 (6 bases). V gave up 7 bases and J gave up 4 bases, with 11 bases separating them. The CDR3 totals 13 residues. Per the germline V gene, CDR1 is MDHEN and CDR2 is SYDVKM. The CDR3 DNA follows: TGTGCCAGCAATACAGGGAACGGAAACACCATATATTTT. Protein sequence: CASNTGNGNTIYF.

CDR3 region: CASSPRGARFF. The DNA of the CDR3 is TGTGCCAGCAGTCCCAGGGGGGCAAGGTTCTTC. This chain uses TRBV12-3 or TRBV12-4 with TRBJ2-1, with D maybe TRBD1 (7 bases). V lost 5 bases, J lost 15 bases, and 14 bases lay in between. CDR3 length: 11 amino acids.

In the case of this clonotype: A much bigger clone sits one base away, suggesting this may be a read error. The rearrangement uses TRBV28 and TRBJ2-7; no reliable D call. Germline V CDR1 and CDR2: MDHEN, SYDVKM. The CDR3 length is 16 residues. This CDR3 reads CASSLLESVGSYEQHF. CDR3 DNA sequence: TGTGCCAGCAGTTTATTGGAGTCGGTGGGCTCCTACGAGCAGCACTTC.

Here the CDR3 reads CSASGGSGYGYTF. The CDR3 coding sequence is TGCAGTGCTAGTGGAGGCTCGGGGTATGGCTACACCTTC. The V and J genes are TRBV20-1 and TRBJ1-2; D not resolved. V lost 3 bases and J 5 bases, leaving 13 bases between the germline ends. Germline V gene data show CDR1 as DFQATT and CDR2 as SNEGSKA (reference sequence). The CDR3 consists of 13 residues.

This clonotype was detected a few times. The chain has TRBV6-2 or TRBV6-3 and TRBJ1-2, with 7 nucleotides matching TRBD1. Germline trimming cut 8 bases from V and 4 bases from J; bases unmatched to any gene: 7. CDR1 is MNHEY and CDR2 is SVGEGT in the germline V gene. This CDR3 region has 13 residues. The CDR3 reads CASDRDGTYGYTF. The CDR3 DNA reads TGTGCCAGCGACAGGGACGGAACCTATGGCTACACCTTC.

The chain combines TRBV3-1 with TRBJ2-5; tentative D call: TRBD2 (6 bases). This CDR3 comprises 13 residues. Deletions cut 8 bases from V and 5 bases from J, with 15 bases between. CDR1 is LGHDT, CDR2 YNNKEL, per germline (reference sequence). The CDR3 sequence: CASSRGFGETQYF. DNA of the CDR3: TGTGCCAGCTCCCGGGGGTTCGGGGAGACCCAGTACTTC.